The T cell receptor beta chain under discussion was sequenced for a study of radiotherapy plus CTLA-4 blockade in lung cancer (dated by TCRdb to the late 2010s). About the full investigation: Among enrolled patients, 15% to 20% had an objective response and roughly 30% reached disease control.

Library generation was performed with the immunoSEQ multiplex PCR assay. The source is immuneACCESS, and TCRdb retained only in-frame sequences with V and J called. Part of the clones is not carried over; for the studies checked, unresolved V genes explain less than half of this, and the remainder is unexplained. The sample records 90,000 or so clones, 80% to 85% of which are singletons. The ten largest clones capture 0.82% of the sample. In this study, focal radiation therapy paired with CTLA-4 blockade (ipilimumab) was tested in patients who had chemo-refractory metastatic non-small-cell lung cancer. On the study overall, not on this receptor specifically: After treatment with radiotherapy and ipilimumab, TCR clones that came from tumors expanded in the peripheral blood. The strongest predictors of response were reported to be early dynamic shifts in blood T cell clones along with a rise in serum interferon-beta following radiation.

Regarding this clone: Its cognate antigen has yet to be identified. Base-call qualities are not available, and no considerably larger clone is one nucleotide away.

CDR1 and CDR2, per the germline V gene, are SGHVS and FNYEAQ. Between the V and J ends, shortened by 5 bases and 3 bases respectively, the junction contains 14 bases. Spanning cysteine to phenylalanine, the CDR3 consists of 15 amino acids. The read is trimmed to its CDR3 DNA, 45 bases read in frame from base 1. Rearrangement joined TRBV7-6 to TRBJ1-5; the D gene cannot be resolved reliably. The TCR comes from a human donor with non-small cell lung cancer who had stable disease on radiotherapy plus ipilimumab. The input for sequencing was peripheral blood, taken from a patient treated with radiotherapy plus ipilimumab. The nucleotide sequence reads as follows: TGTGCCAGCAGCCCCACAGCAGGTTTCAATCAGCCCCAGCATTTT. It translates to CASSPTAGFNQPQHF.